This TCR beta chain was recorded in a study of blood T cell repertoires in COVID-19. Study information: Samples representing acute and convalescent COVID-19 were sourced from the United States, Italy and Spain. PBMCs, B-cell-depleted T cells, or T cells were the source of the cDNA or gDNA that made up the material.

Patients of the Seattle cohort, enrolled during active infection, were followed longitudinally. This CDR3 spans 17 amino acids. In the original workflow: Reference gene primer amplification yielded estimated nucleated cell counts. Clones were sequenced by immunoSEQ multiplex PCR, and TCRdb holds only the in-frame ones, with some missing. V, J and clone size were drawn from that table, and D and trimming were deduced from the DNA. The sample includes more than 85,000 clones, roughly 87% of them seen just once. The receptor comes from a woman aged 45-65 years with COVID-19, enrolled during active disease. The chain couples TRBV21-1 to TRBJ2-1; the table gives TRBD2 as D, unverified against the DNA. TRBV21-1 is a pseudogene locus. Sequencing was done on a sample of peripheral blood. CDR3 protein: CASSNGGGDNHYNEQFF. The CDR3 DNA reads as TGTGCCAGCAGCAACGGCGGGGGGGACAACCACTACAATGAGCAGTTCTTC.